The 19 T cell receptor beta chains below come from one sample, sequenced in a study of Graves' ophthalmopathy and Graves' hyperthyroidism. The TCR beta CDR3 regions underwent amplification from RNA transcripts. After a first-round RT-PCR with HTBI primers, a second-round multiplex PCR was run. TCRdb passed the multiplex PCR reads through MiXCR, listing each CDR3 protein once. The profile shows around 590,000 distinct CDR3 sequences, under 40% of them singletons. What was sequenced was peripheral blood or thyroid tissue (not recorded which). These receptors originate from an adult man with Graves' hyperthyroidism.

This chain joins TRBV6-5 and TRBJ1-4; D is undetermined. The ends were cut back, 8 bases at V and 0 bases at J, with 10 bases in the middle. Per germline, CDR1 MNHEY and CDR2 SVGAGI. The CDR3 runs to 14 residues. The CDR3: CASSPVTTNEKLFF. The CDR3 bases are TGTGCCAGCTCGCCAGTCACAACTAATGAAAAACTGTTTTTT.

A remark on this clonotype: One end of the junction fails to match germline, which may point to a read error. The chain combines TRBV12-3 or TRBV12-4 with TRBJ1-1; a possible D gene is TRBD1 (5 bases). The CDR3 consists of 13 residues. The CDR3 loop is CASRGFGNSEAFF. The CDR3 DNA reads TGTGCCAGTAGGGGTTTTGGGAACTCTGAAGCTTTCTTT.

The genes are TRBV15 and TRBJ1-2; TRBD1 might be the D (5 bases). Looked up from germline, CDR1 is LNHNV and CDR2 is YYDKDF (reference sequence). V was pared by 0 bases and J by 0 bases, with 17 bases between. CDR3 size: 18 residues. CDR3 sequence: CATSRDRGTGATNYGYTF. The CDR3 nucleotides are TGTGCCACCAGCAGAGATAGAGGGACTGGGGCCACTAACTATGGCTACACCTTC.

There are many counts of this clonotype. The chain joins TRBV9 to TRBJ1-5; D might be TRBD1 (6 bases). The CDR3 extends over 15 amino acids. Germline values: CDR1 SGDLS, CDR2 YYNGEE. V dropped 3 bases and J dropped 6 bases, with 16 bases sitting between them. The CDR3: CASSAKGTHGQPQHF. The CDR3 DNA reads TGTGCCAGCAGCGCTAAGGGGACACACGGTCAGCCCCAGCATTTT.

At least ten counts were recorded for this clonotype. This rearrangement joins TRBV19 to TRBJ1-2, with a possible D match to TRBD1 (5 bases). The CDR3 totals 15 residues. Germline V lookup: CDR1 LNHDA, CDR2 SQIVND (reference sequence). The germline V and J ends were trimmed by 8 bases and 4 bases, with 20 bases remaining between them. The CDR3 DNA reads as TGTGCCAGTGCCGGAGGGGCAGGGCACGGCTATGGCTACACCTTC. This gives the protein CASAGGAGHGYGYTF. The variable domain in full, completed from reference TRBV19 and TRBJ1-2, reads DGGITQSPKYLFRKEGQNVTLSCEQNLNHDAMYWYRQDPGQGLRLIYYSQIVNDFQKGDIAEGYSVSREKKESFPLTVTSAQKNPTAFYLCASAGGAGHGYGYTFGSGTRLTVV.

This clonotype is a singleton in its sample. The chain links TRBV11-1 to TRBJ2-7, with 12 bases aligning to TRBD2. With 5 bases clipped from V and 5 bases from J, the junction kept 13 bases outside the gene matches. The CDR3 covers 17 residues. The germline gives CDR1 SGHAT, CDR2 FQDESV (reference sequence). CDR3 bases: TGTGCCAGCAGCATCGGACTAGCGGGATTACGTATAGACGAGCAGTACTTC. Its protein is CASSIGLAGLRIDEQYF.

This clonotype appeared many times. The chain combines TRBV7-9 with TRBJ1-1; no clear D gene. This CDR3 has 16 residues. Germline V gene data show CDR1 as SEHNR and CDR2 as FQNEAQ (reference sequence). Trimming cost V 0 bases and J 4 bases, with 15 bases left between them. The CDR3 DNA follows: TGTGCCAGCAGCTTAGCGGCGCAGCCCACGGTCACTGAAGCTTTCTTT. Its protein product is CASSLAAQPTVTEAFF.

This clonotype was observed a handful of times. DNA for the CDR3: TGTGCCAGTTGGGACCGGATTATGAACACTGAAGCTTTCTTT. Protein product: CASWDRIMNTEAFF. V usage is TRBV6-5 and J usage is TRBJ1-1, with D possibly matching TRBD1 (5 bases). Trimming pared 9 bases from V and 0 bases from J, leaving 14 bases between. CDR1 and CDR2 (germline): MNHEY, SVGAGI. This CDR3 has 14 residues.

The rearrangement uses TRBV25-1 and TRBJ1-5; D gene unclear. The germline V and J ends were trimmed by 8 bases and 0 bases, with 20 bases remaining between them. CDR1 MGHDK and CDR2 SYGVNS come from the germline V gene. The CDR3 runs 17 residues. The DNA for the CDR3 is TGTGCCAGCTCACCCCGTGGTCAGCTGGATAGCAATCAGCCCCAGCATTTT. Protein sequence: CASSPRGQLDSNQPQHF.

V gene TRBV29-1 combines with J gene TRBJ2-3; possibly TRBD2 for D (5 bases). The germline V and J ends were trimmed by 3 bases and 3 bases, with 10 bases remaining between them. This CDR3 region has 13 residues. The germline V gene has CDR1 SQVTM and CDR2 ANQGSEA. CDR3 DNA: TGCAGCGTTGAGGACGGGGTGACAGATACGCAGTATTTT. The encoded protein is CSVEDGVTDTQYF.

This clonotype was found many times. This chain uses TRBV6-6 with TRBJ1-6, with D possibly matching TRBD1 (5 bases). Germline V gives CDR1 MNHNY, CDR2 SVGAGI (reference sequence). CDR3 length equals 17 residues. V gave up 5 bases and J gave up 6 bases, with 20 bases separating them. CDR3 in amino acids: CASSQVQGEGSNSPLHF. CDR3 DNA sequence: TGTGCCAGCAGTCAGGTTCAGGGCGAAGGGTCTAATTCACCCCTCCACTTT.

At least ten counts were recorded for this clonotype. V gene TRBV29-1 combines with J gene TRBJ1-6; TRBD1 is a possible D gene (5 bases). The CDR3 is 13 residues long. CDR1 is SQVTM, CDR2 ANQGSEA, per germline. V shed 7 bases and J shed 10 bases, with 17 bases lying between them. The CDR3 sequence is CSARTGARSPLHF. DNA for the CDR3: TGCAGCGCTAGGACTGGGGCTAGGTCACCCCTCCACTTT.

The chain employs TRBV20-1 and TRBJ2-5, with TRBD1 matching 7 bases. V dropped 4 bases and J dropped 1; count of bases not matched to a gene: 6. The CDR3 is 14 residues long. Germline values: CDR1 DFQATT, CDR2 SNEGSKA (reference sequence). CDR3 DNA: TGCAGTGCTAAGCCGGGACAGCGCCAAGAGACCCAGTACTTC. Translating gives CSAKPGQRQETQYF.

In its sample, this clonotype was seen a few times. The chain combines TRBV27 with TRBJ2-7; TRBD2 matches at 10 bases. V dropped 3 bases and J dropped 7; count of bases not matched to a gene: 6. The CDR3 has 14 amino acids. Germline V gene lookup returns CDR1 MNHEY and CDR2 SMNVEV (reference sequence). The CDR3 coding sequence is TGTGCCAGCAGTTTTTTAGCGGGAGGTCAAGAGCAGTACTTC. It is translated as CASSFLAGGQEQYF.

The J gene is TRBJ2-7, the V gene TRBV9, with 7 bases lining up with TRBD1. Germline trimming cut 5 bases from V and 6 bases from J; bases unmatched to any gene: 11. The CDR3 spans 14 residues. The V gene's germline CDR1 is SGDLS and CDR2 YYNGEE. Here the CDR3 reads CASRQTGSFSEQYF. The DNA for the CDR3 is TGTGCCAGCAGGCAGACAGGGAGCTTCAGCGAGCAGTACTTC.

This clonotype was seen only a few times. This chain uses TRBV5-5 with TRBJ2-6, with D possibly TRBD2 on 6 matching bases. The CDR3 sequence is 16 residues long. Trimming removed 2 bases from V and 2 bases from J, with 11 bases in between. The germline V gene encodes CDR1 SGHKS and CDR2 YYEKEE (reference sequence). CDR3 bases: TGTGCCAGCAGCTTCAGAGGGACTCCTGGGGCCAACGTCCTGACTTTC. Protein sequence: CASSFRGTPGANVLTF.

The chain carries TRBV5-1 and TRBJ2-7, with TRBD1 matching over 7 bases. The germline V gene has CDR1 SGHRS and CDR2 YFSETQ. Trimming removed 5 bases from V and 4 bases from J; junction bases left unmatched: 6. This CDR3 contains 13 residues. CDR3 DNA sequence: TGCGCCAGCAGACAGGGGAGTACGTACGAGCAGTACTTC. Residues: CASRQGSTYEQYF.

Comment on this clonotype: With a much larger clone just one base away, this may be a read error. The chain joins TRBV6-4 to TRBJ2-7; D is possibly TRBD1 (5 bases). CDR1 and CDR2 from the germline V gene are MRHNA and SNTAGT. V lost 3 bases and J 5 bases, leaving 14 bases between the germline ends. CDR3 length: 14 amino acids. The CDR3 spells CASSEPDRSHEQYF. The CDR3, as DNA: TGTGCCAGCAGTGAACCCGACAGATCCCACGAGCAGTACTTC.

The chain has TRBV20-1 and TRBJ2-5, with 14 bases identical to TRBD2. V lost 5 bases to trimming and J lost 5 bases; unmatched junction nucleotides: 10. The CDR3 has 16 amino acids. The V gene's germline CDR1 is DFQATT and CDR2 SNEGSKA (reference sequence). CDR3 DNA sequence: TGCAGTGCTCTCCCCGGGACTAGCGGGAGAATCGAGACCCAGTACTTC. Translated, it gives CSALPGTSGRIETQYF.